This TCR beta chain was profiled in a study of CD8 T cells in ankylosing spondylitis. Notes on the study in general: There were earlier reports of some motif variants in reactive arthritis synovial fluid and blood.

Details on this clonotype: Antigen: not known.

Germline CDR1 reads SGHAT; CDR2 reads FQDESV (reference sequence). The CDR3 is made up of 13 amino acids. Trimming removed 3 bases at V and 7 bases at J, with 10 bases between. Preparation of TCR beta libraries was done by quantitative 5'-RACE with molecular barcodes. TCRdb called the 5' RACE reads again in MiXCR, with one record for every CDR3 protein. Of about 400,000 distinct CDR3 sequences listed, 20% are singletons. The V call is TRBV11-1, the J call TRBJ2-1; D uncertain. The receptor was isolated from a male donor with ankylosing spondylitis or in good health (not recorded which). Sequences were obtained from blood, either unsorted or a sorted T cell fraction (not recorded which). The CDR3 nucleotides are TGTGCCAGCAGCTTGATCCCACTAAATGAGCAGTTCTTC. It is translated as CASSLIPLNEQFF.